This T cell receptor beta chain is drawn from a study of blood T cell repertoires in COVID-19. Study-level information: Material from acute and convalescent COVID-19 was sourced from the United States, Italy and Spain. Nucleic acid was either cDNA or gDNA, and it came from T cells, B-cell-depleted T cells, or PBMCs.

Original handling: Estimates of nucleated cell counts were drawn from the amplification of reference gene primers. Using immunoSEQ multiplex PCR, the repertoire was profiled, and TCRdb retains in-frame clones only, with some absent. That table furnishes V, J and clone size, whereas the DNA furnished D and trimming. The sample records approximately 110,000 clones, 81% being singletons. This sequence was found in an elderly man with acute or convalescent COVID-19. The sequenced sample was peripheral blood.

The CDR3 here is CASSLRNTEAFF. CDR3 in DNA: TGTGCCAGCAGCTTGAGGAACACTGAAGCTTTCTTT. This sequence joins TRBV11-2 and TRBJ1-1; D gene uncertain. Germline CDR1 is SGHAT and CDR2 is FQNNGV. V was shortened by 3 bases and J by 1 base, with 3 bases between the two germline ends. The CDR3 runs to 12 residues.